This T cell receptor beta chain was captured in a study of T cells in Graves' hyperthyroidism and ophthalmopathy. Overall study: Sampling of peripheral blood happened at initial diagnosis, prior to any treatment.

The CDR3 regions of TCR beta were amplified from RNA transcripts. The TCR CDR3 first-round RT-PCR relied on the HTBI primer set. TCRdb re-derived calls from the multiplex PCR reads in MiXCR, one entry per CDR3 protein. The table shows about 250,000 distinct CDR3 sequences, with approximately 25% occurring only once. This clonotype was seen at least ten times. CDR1 and CDR2 (germline): SEHNR, FQNEAQ (reference sequence). The V end lost 8 bases, the J end lost 6 bases, and 11 bases lay between the germline ends. The CDR3 loop spans 11 amino acids. This TCR derives from a middle-aged woman with Graves' ophthalmopathy. Sequenced input: blood. This sequence joins TRBV7-9 and TRBJ2-7, with D unclear. CDR3 residues: CASWAGGEQYF. In DNA form, the CDR3 reads TGTGCCAGCTGGGCCGGTGGCGAGCAGTACTTC.